These T cell receptor beta chains were read from a single sample in a study of blood T cells in healthy people across ages. TCRdb ran MiXCR on the 5' RACE reads and lists one entry per CDR3 protein. The sample consists of 2 million or so distinct CDR3 sequences, 40% to 55% of them appearing once. The sequencing sample was made of blood. All receptors derive from a middle-aged woman in good health. The CDR3 runs from the conserved cysteine through the conserved F or W. Fields, in order: D gene, clone size, V gene, J gene, CDR3 protein. D genes are given only for firm matches. The listing skips clone size in some rows; elsewhere it reads once, few, many or a size class.

NA	NA	TRBV28	TRBJ1-4	CASSLGQPQGKLFF
TRBD1	NA	TRBV20-1	TRBJ2-7	CSAPWTGRWYF
NA	NA	TRBV7-8	TRBJ2-3	CASSLEPGGDTQYF
NA	NA	TRBV7-3	TRBJ2-6	CASSPVGSLSGANVLTF
NA	NA	TRBV6-5	TRBJ2-1	CASSYDRGNIEQFF
NA	few	TRBV20-1	TRBJ2-1	CSASLGLDYNEQFF
TRBD1	once	TRBV6-2/TRBV6-3	TRBJ1-6	CASRSSTGAASPLHF
NA	once	TRBV6-1	TRBJ1-2	CASSRHIFGEGFDGYTF
NA	NA	TRBV6-1	TRBJ2-7	CASSTRDGLSYEQYF
NA	few	TRBV4-3	TRBJ2-3	CASSQDARQPTDTQYF
TRBD1	NA	TRBV20-1	TRBJ2-7	CSARARDRGSYEQYF
NA	NA	TRBV20-1	TRBJ2-5	CSAGPGPQETQYF
TRBD2	few	TRBV2	TRBJ2-5	CASSDRLAVIQETQYF
TRBD1	many	TRBV2	TRBJ1-2	CASRGQSLWGYTF
NA	few	TRBV4-1	TRBJ2-7	CASSQGPRDDYEQYF
NA	NA	TRBV20-1	TRBJ2-5	CSASPYPGAQETQYF
NA	NA	TRBV5-1	TRBJ1-1	CASSLGPANTEAFF
NA	NA	TRBV12-3/TRBV12-4	TRBJ2-3	CASAPVGGRGRDTQYF
TRBD1	NA	TRBV2	TRBJ2-4	CASSEEGARASLVKNIQYF
TRBD1	few	TRBV4-2	TRBJ1-2	CASSQESGTANYGYTF
NA	few	TRBV5-1	TRBJ1-4	CASSLGQAATNEKLFF
NA	NA	TRBV7-8	TRBJ2-3	CASSLRQRGARTDTQYF
NA	NA	TRBV7-2	TRBJ2-1	CASSSTSRPEQFF
TRBD2	few	TRBV18	TRBJ2-5	CASSSGLAGDQETQYF
NA	NA	TRBV5-1	TRBJ2-3	CAGSLDYTDTQYF
NA	NA	TRBV6-2/TRBV6-3	TRBJ1-6	CASRDYGPLHF
TRBD1	many	TRBV20-1	TRBJ1-2	CSARKDRAGGYTF
NA	NA	TRBV20-1	TRBJ1-5	CSAPPGPNQPQHF
NA	NA	TRBV7-2	TRBJ2-7	CASSSNPHIYEQYF
NA	NA	TRBV27	TRBJ1-2	CASSPQGRGYGYTF
TRBD2	few	TRBV3-1	TRBJ2-4	CASSQTSGLREQYF
NA	few	TRBV12-3/TRBV12-4	TRBJ2-1	CASSSRLNEQFF
NA	NA	TRBV7-2	TRBJ1-2	CASSSRQYNYGYTF
TRBD1	few	TRBV25-1	TRBJ1-2	CASSDHHRGGGYTF
NA	few	TRBV6-4	TRBJ2-1	CASSDSIENEQFF
NA	NA	TRBV6-6	TRBJ2-2	CASTLQGFTGELFF
TRBD1	NA	TRBV27	TRBJ2-1	CASSVTGVEQFF
TRBD2	few	TRBV10-3	TRBJ2-7	CAISDPGLAGWEQYF
NA	NA	TRBV2	TRBJ1-6	CASKILSGALHF
NA	few	TRBV10-3	TRBJ1-2	CATAGDGANYGYTF
NA	NA	TRBV3-1	TRBJ1-1	CASSQVSRNTEAFF
NA	few	TRBV4-1	TRBJ1-6	CASSQDKGSPLHF
NA	few	TRBV6-6	TRBJ1-2	CASSYSPDYNYGYTF
NA	few	TRBV13	TRBJ1-2	CASSLESTGYTF
NA	NA	TRBV20-1	TRBJ2-1	CSAYQGDGGYNEQFF
NA	NA	TRBV20-1	TRBJ2-1	CSAMDPSSAYSEQFF
NA	NA	TRBV12-5	TRBJ1-6	CASAQENSPLHF